The 26 T cell receptor beta chains below were found in one sample sequenced in a study of cytomegalovirus exposure and HLA in healthy donors. Amplification used 60 Vbeta primers and 13 Jbeta primers. Sequencing used immunoSEQ multiplex PCR; TCRdb keeps in-frame clones, though not all of them. Of about 120,000 clones listed, more than 80% are singletons. Sequences were obtained from PBMCs. The receptor source for this set is a man aged 25-40 years in good health and CMV-seropositive.

This clone was detected a few times. This chain uses TRBV4-2 with TRBJ2-7, with 11 bases lining up with TRBD2. This CDR3 has 15 residues. V was pared by 4 bases and J by 4 bases, with 6 bases of the junction left unmatched. Germline V lookup: CDR1 LGHNA, CDR2 YNFKEQ. The DNA for the CDR3 is TGTGCCAGCAGCCCCGGGGTAGCGGGGGGGTACGAGCAGTACTTC. It yields the protein CASSPGVAGGYEQYF.

This clone was found many times. The gene calls are TRBV7-2 and TRBJ1-3; 9 bases agree with TRBD1. Germline CDR1 SGHTA, CDR2 FQGNSA. The CDR3 totals 15 residues. Trimming cost V 5 bases and J 1 base; bases outside gene matches: 3. CDR3 loop: CASSRGTGSGNTIYF. The DNA of the CDR3 is TGTGCCAGCAGCAGAGGGACAGGGTCTGGAAACACCATATATTTT.

This clone has more than one count but fewer than ten. This chain connects TRBV14 to TRBJ2-1; TRBD1 agrees at 7 bases. There are 16 residues in the CDR3. CDR1 and CDR2 (germline): SGHDN, FVKESK. J gave up 0 bases and V 5 bases, and 7 bases lay outside the gene matches. CDR3 in amino acids: CASSTRDSSSYNEQFF. CDR3 bases: TGTGCCAGCAGCACCCGGGACAGCAGCTCCTACAATGAGCAGTTCTTC.

The DNA for the CDR3 is TGTGCCAGCAGTTCCCCCCCGTTGGCGGCGTCTTACGAGCAGTACTTC. Its translation is CASSSPPLAASYEQYF. The J gene is TRBJ2-7, the V gene TRBV28; no firm D call. V lost 4 bases and J lost 4, with 20 bases in between. The CDR3 has 16 residues. Germline V gives CDR1 MDHEN, CDR2 SYDVKM.

V gene TRBV14 combines with J gene TRBJ2-5; 8 bases map to TRBD1. CDR3 size: 16 residues. In germline, CDR1 is SGHDN, CDR2 FVKESK. The junction had 11 bases not matched to a gene; V was cut back by 3 bases and J by 5 bases. CDR3 amino acids: CASSQDGRRGLETQYF. CDR3 bases: TGTGCCAGCAGCCAGGACGGGCGCAGGGGGCTTGAGACCCAGTACTTC.

The chain links TRBV29-1 to TRBJ2-1, with D possibly matching TRBD2 (5 bases). The V end lost 1 base, the J end lost 0 bases, and 7 bases lay between the germline ends. The CDR3 is 14 residues long. Germline lookup yields CDR1 SQVTM and CDR2 ANQGSEA. CDR3 loop: CSVEGTYSYNEQFF. CDR3 DNA: TGCAGCGTTGAAGGGACTTACTCCTACAATGAGCAGTTCTTC.

This chain links TRBV6-1 with TRBJ1-6; D perhaps matches TRBD1 (6 bases). Germline CDR1 reads MNHNS; CDR2 reads SASEGT. Deletions cut 3 bases from V and 5 bases from J, with 11 bases between. The CDR3 runs 15 residues. In DNA form, the CDR3 reads TGTGCCAGCAGTGATTGGGGGGGCGATAATTCACCCCTCCACTTT. This gives the protein CASSDWGGDNSPLHF.

The V and J genes are TRBV10-1 and TRBJ1-1; D unclear. Germline V gene lookup returns CDR1 WNHNN and CDR2 SYGVQD (reference sequence). The V gene lost 10 bases and the J gene lost 0 bases, with 12 bases spanning the gap. This CDR3 is built from 13 residues. The CDR3 spells CATSRNMNTEAFF. CDR3 DNA: TGCGCCACCTCCAGGAACATGAACACTGAAGCTTTCTTT.

V and J are TRBV6-6 and TRBJ1-5; D is undetermined. Germline lookup yields CDR1 MNHNY and CDR2 SVGAGI (reference sequence). The CDR3 spans 14 residues. Trimming shortened V by 7 bases and J by 5 bases, and 15 bases separated the two germline ends. Here the CDR3 DNA reads TGTGCCAGCACCCCCGGAGGGTCTCATCAGCCCCAGCATTTT. Amino acids: CASTPGGSHQPQHF.

The chain combines TRBV7-3 with TRBJ2-3; D may be TRBD2 (6 bases). V gave up 5 bases and J gave up 1 base, with 10 bases separating them. Germline values: CDR1 SGHTA, CDR2 FQGTGA. This CDR3 region has 14 residues. CDR3: CASSGPGGTDTQYF. The CDR3 bases are TGTGCCAGCAGCGGCCCGGGGGGCACAGATACGCAGTATTTT.

V gene TRBV29-1 combines with J gene TRBJ2-7, with TRBD1 as a possible D gene (5 bases). The CDR3 has 13 amino acids. V was clipped by 2 bases and J by 2 bases, with 10 bases between them. Germline V gene sequence: CDR1 SQVTM, CDR2 ANQGSEA. The DNA for the CDR3 is TGCAGCGTTGAAAGCGACAGTCCCTACGAGCAGTACTTC. Translation: CSVESDSPYEQYF.

The chain couples TRBV27 to TRBJ2-1; maybe TRBD1 (6 bases). The CDR3 extends over 15 amino acids. Germline assignment: CDR1 MNHEY and CDR2 SMNVEV (reference sequence). V was shortened by 6 bases and J by 5 bases, with 17 bases between the two germline ends. The CDR3 sequence: CASRLGTPGHNEQFF. Here the CDR3 DNA reads TGTGCCAGCAGGCTAGGGACACCCGGACACAATGAGCAGTTCTTC.

DNA of the CDR3: TGTGCCAGCAGACTCCCGCACCTGACAGGGGCGGGCGAGCAGTACTTC. Translation gives CASRLPHLTGAGEQYF. The chain joins TRBV2 to TRBJ2-7; 8 bases match TRBD1. This CDR3 comprises 16 residues. Germline CDR1 reads SNHLY; CDR2 reads FYNNEI. After removal of 6 bases from V and 6 bases from J, the junction contained 16 bases not matched to a gene. Together with reference TRBV2 and TRBJ2-7, the CDR3 gives the full variable domain: EPEVTQTPSHQVTQMGQEVILRCVPISNHLYFYWYRQILGQKVEFLVSFYNNEISEKSEIFDDQFSVERPDGSNFTLKIRSTKLEDSAMYFCASRLPHLTGAGEQYFGPGTRLTVT.

V gene TRBV30 combines with J gene TRBJ2-1, with 8 nucleotides matching TRBD2. The CDR3 is 14 amino acids. CDR1 is GTSNPN, CDR2 SVGIG, per germline (reference sequence). After removal of 0 bases from V and 7 bases from J, the junction contained 5 bases not matched to a gene. The CDR3 bases are TGTGCCTGGAGTGTAGGGACTAGTCTGAATGAGCAGTTCTTC. This gives the protein CAWSVGTSLNEQFF. The variable domain in full, with the rest retrieved from reference TRBV30 and TRBJ2-1, is SQTIHQWPATLVQPVGSPLSLECTVEGTSNPNLYWYRQAAGRGLQLLFYSVGIGQISSEVPQNLSASRPQDRQFILSSKKLLLSDSGFYLCAWSVGTSLNEQFFGPGTRLTVL.

J is TRBJ2-7 and V is TRBV5-4; tentative D call: TRBD2 (5 bases). V was shortened by 0 bases and J by 6 bases, with 10 bases between the two germline ends. CDR3 size: 13 residues. CDR1 is SGHNT, CDR2 YYREEE, per germline (reference sequence). The CDR3 DNA is TGTGCCAGCAGCTTGGTGAGGGATAGCGAGCAGTACTTC. Amino acid sequence: CASSLVRDSEQYF. The whole variable domain, remainder taken from reference TRBV5-4 and TRBJ2-7, is ETGVTQSPTHLIKTRGQQVTLRCSSQSGHNTVSWYQQALGQGPQFIFQYYREEENGRGNFPPRFSGLQFPNYSSELNVNALELDDSALYLCASSLVRDSEQYFGPGTRLTVT.

The V call is TRBV10-2, the J call TRBJ1-2; D remains unclear. Germline values: CDR1 WSHSY, CDR2 SAAADI. The CDR3 extends over 14 amino acids. Trimming pared 7 bases from V and 0 bases from J, leaving 12 bases between. This chain's CDR3 is CASMPTATNYGYTF. The CDR3 DNA reads as TGCGCCAGCATGCCTACCGCGACTAACTATGGCTACACCTTC.

J is TRBJ2-5 and V is TRBV10-1, with TRBD1 matching over 8 bases. The CDR3 loop spans 13 amino acids. From germline, CDR1 is WNHNN and CDR2 SYGVQD (reference sequence). The trim removed 6 bases at V and 4 bases at J, leaving 4 bases unmatched. The CDR3 nucleotides are TGCGCCAGCAGCGTTACAGGGGGAGAGACCCAGTACTTC. As protein: CASSVTGGETQYF.

The chain joins TRBV19 to TRBJ1-5; perhaps TRBD1 as D (6 bases). The V and J ends lost 7 bases and 1 base respectively, with 11 bases between them. This CDR3 is built from 14 residues. The V gene's germline CDR1 is LNHDA and CDR2 SQIVND (reference sequence). The chain's CDR3 is CASNEGQSNQPQHF. As DNA, the CDR3 is TGTGCCAGTAACGAAGGACAGAGCAATCAGCCCCAGCATTTT.

This clone occurred once. The chain is built from TRBV2 and TRBJ2-7; 12 bases are shared with TRBD2. CDR1 SNHLY and CDR2 FYNNEI come from the germline V gene. Trimming removed 5 bases from V and 6 bases from J; junction bases left unmatched: 5. CDR3 size: 14 residues. The CDR3 DNA reads TGTGCCAGCAGTAGACTAGCGGGGGATGGCGAGCAGTACTTC. This gives the protein CASSRLAGDGEQYF.

The V gene is TRBV2, the J gene TRBJ2-3; 7 bases are a match to TRBD2. The germline gives CDR1 SNHLY, CDR2 FYNNEI. V was clipped by 11 bases and J by 6 bases; unmatched bases: 5. This CDR3 is 11 amino acids long. The CDR3 here is CAAGARDTQYF. The CDR3 DNA sequence: TGTGCCGCGGGAGCGCGGGATACGCAGTATTTT. The whole variable domain, filled in from reference TRBV2 and TRBJ2-3, reads EPEVTQTPSHQVTQMGQEVILRCVPISNHLYFYWYRQILGQKVEFLVSFYNNEISEKSEIFDDQFSVERPDGSNFTLKIRSTKLEDSAMYFCAAGARDTQYFGPGTRLTVL.

The V call is TRBV6-1, the J call TRBJ2-7; D is unclear. The CDR3 spans 16 residues. The germline V and J ends were trimmed by 4 bases and 0 bases, with 16 bases remaining between them. Germline V lookup: CDR1 MNHNS, CDR2 SASEGT. The chain's CDR3 is CASSARGRPHSYEQYF. CDR3 in DNA: TGTGCCAGCAGTGCGAGAGGCCGCCCTCACTCCTACGAGCAGTACTTC.

The CDR3 DNA is TGTGCCAGCAGACCCACTTTCCGCGACAGGGCTGGGGCCAACGTCCTGACTTTC. Its translation: CASRPTFRDRAGANVLTF. The chain has TRBV28 and TRBJ2-6; 7 bases match TRBD1. This CDR3 is built from 18 residues. With V trimmed by 6 bases and J by 2 bases, 13 bases remained unmatched. CDR1 MDHEN and CDR2 SYDVKM come from the germline V gene.

This clone appeared a few times. The chain combines TRBV10-2 with TRBJ2-1, with TRBD2 identical over 12 bases. The CDR3 consists of 15 residues. With V trimmed by 3 bases and J by 5 bases, 2 bases remained unmatched. Germline V CDR1 and CDR2: WSHSY, SAAADI. The CDR3 bases are TGCGCCAGCAGTGACAGGACTAGCGGGAACAATGAGCAGTTCTTC. It yields the protein CASSDRTSGNNEQFF.

This clone was seen a few times. The chain joins TRBV11-3 to TRBJ1-1; 8 nucleotides line up with TRBD1. CDR1 and CDR2 (germline): SGHNT, YENEEA. The CDR3 loop spans 19 amino acids. Unmatched junction bases numbered 16, after V lost 4 bases and J lost 0 bases. Here the CDR3 DNA reads TGTGCCAGCAGCTCCTCAGCGAATTCAGGGGGCTGGATGAACACTGAAGCTTTCTTT. It codes for CASSSSANSGGWMNTEAFF. The whole variable domain, filled in from reference TRBV11-3 and TRBJ1-1, reads EAGVVQSPRYKIIEKKQPVAFWCNPISGHNTLYWYLQNLGQGPELLIRYENEEAVDDSQLPKDRFSAERLKGVDSTLKIQPAELGDSAVYLCASSSSANSGGWMNTEAFFGQGTRLTVV.

This clone was recorded once. The chain couples TRBV28 to TRBJ2-7; D possibly corresponds to TRBD2 (7 bases). CDR3 length equals 14 residues. Trimming took off 8 bases at V and 2 bases at J, with 16 bases between the two ends. The germline V gene has CDR1 MDHEN and CDR2 SYDVKM. This CDR3 reads CASCRGAATYEQYF. The CDR3, as DNA: TGTGCCAGCTGCCGGGGGGCGGCTACCTACGAGCAGTACTTC.

This clone was seen only once. This chain links TRBV9 with TRBJ1-3; 10 bases are a match to TRBD1. Germline CDR1 is SGDLS and CDR2 is YYNGEE. Germline trimming cut 3 bases from V and 0 bases from J; bases unmatched to any gene: 15. This CDR3 has 20 amino acids. The CDR3 DNA is TGTGCCAGCAGCGGATGGGGGGGACAGGGGAGACTCCACTCTGGAAACACCATATATTTT. Protein product: CASSGWGGQGRLHSGNTIYF.